This T cell receptor beta chain was sequenced during a study of control samples from healthy donors and cancer patients. Concerning this clone itself: This sample also contains other DNA sequences that code for the same CDR3.

Only in-frame clones appear in the TCRdb table, and some are missing; sequencing was by immunoSEQ multiplex PCR. The sample contains 60,000 to 70,000 clones, approximately 88% of which appear only once. The sequence derives from a woman aged 45-65 years with lung cancer. The sample comprised PBMCs.

The CDR3 coding sequence is TGTGCCTGGAGCCGGGACAGTGGCTCTGGAAACACCATATATTTT. It is translated as CAWSRDSGSGNTIYF. The chain carries TRBV30 and TRBJ1-3, with 7 bases matching TRBD1. Losses at the gene ends were 3 bases for V and 0 bases for J; bases not matched to a gene: 5. The CDR3 spans 15 residues. CDR1 is GTSNPN, CDR2 SVGIG, per germline (reference sequence).